The clone carrying this T cell receptor beta chain has a handful of counts. Antigen specificity is unknown. This record comes from a study of identical twins. Findings of the study overall: Insertions were reduced in abundant cord blood beta clonotypes but not in memory repertoires. Diverse VJ usage suggested most zero-insertion clonotypes were not invariant T cells.

A template switching step contributed a universal primer site, while unique molecular identifiers were present in the cDNA. TCRdb passed the 5' RACE reads through MiXCR, listing each CDR3 protein once. The sample carries about 890,000 distinct CDR3 sequences, 9% to 15% recorded once. This sample was also put to use in a study of yellow fever vaccine responses in identical twins.

Sequenced input: PBMCs. The receptor was isolated from a woman aged 18-29 years in good health.

Written as DNA, the CDR3 is TGTGCCAGCAGTGAATACATGGGGGACACCGGGGAGCTGTTTTTT. Translation gives CASSEYMGDTGELFF. This chain joins TRBV2 and TRBJ2-2; D may match TRBD1 or TRBD2 (5 bases each). This CDR3 region has 15 residues. Germline-derived CDR1 and CDR2 are SNHLY and FYNNEI. V gave up 2 bases and J gave up 3 bases, with 10 bases separating them.